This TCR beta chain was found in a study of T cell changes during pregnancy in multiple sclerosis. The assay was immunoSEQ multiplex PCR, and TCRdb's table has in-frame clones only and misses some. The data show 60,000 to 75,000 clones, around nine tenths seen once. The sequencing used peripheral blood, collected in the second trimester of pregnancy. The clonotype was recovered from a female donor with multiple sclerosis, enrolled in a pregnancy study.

CDR3 protein: CASSPGTDYGYTF. The CDR3 DNA sequence: TGTGCCAGCTCACCTGGGACAGACTATGGCTACACCTTC. The chain joins TRBV18 to TRBJ1-2, with 7 bases fitting TRBD1. The CDR3 sequence is 13 residues long. V was clipped by 3 bases and J by 3 bases; unmatched bases: 1. The germline gives CDR1 KGHSH, CDR2 LQKENI. Drawing the rest from reference TRBV18 and TRBJ1-2, the complete variable domain is NAGVMQNPRHLVRRRGQEARLRCSPMKGHSHVYWYRQLPEEGLKFMVYLQKENIIDESGMPKERFSAEFPKEGPSILRIQQVVRGDSAAYFCASSPGTDYGYTFGSGTRLTVV.